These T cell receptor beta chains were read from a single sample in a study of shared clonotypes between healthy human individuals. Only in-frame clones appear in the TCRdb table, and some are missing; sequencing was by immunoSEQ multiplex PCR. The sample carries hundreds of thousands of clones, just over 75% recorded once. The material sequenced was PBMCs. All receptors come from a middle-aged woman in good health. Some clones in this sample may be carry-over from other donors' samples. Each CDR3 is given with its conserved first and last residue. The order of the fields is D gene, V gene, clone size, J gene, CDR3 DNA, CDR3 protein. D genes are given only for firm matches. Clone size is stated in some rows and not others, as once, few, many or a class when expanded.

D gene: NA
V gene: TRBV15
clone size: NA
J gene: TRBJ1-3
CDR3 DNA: TGTGCCACCAGCAGAGATCCCGGCAGGAGCTCTGGAAACACCATATATTTT
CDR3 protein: CATSRDPGRSSGNTIYF

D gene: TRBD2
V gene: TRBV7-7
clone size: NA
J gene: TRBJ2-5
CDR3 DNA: TGTGCTAGCAGTGCCGGGAGGGAGACCCAGTACTTC
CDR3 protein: CASSAGRETQYF

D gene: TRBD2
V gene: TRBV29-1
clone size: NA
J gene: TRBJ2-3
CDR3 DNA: TGCAGCGCAGACCCCATAGCGGGGGGCACAGATACGCAGTATTTT
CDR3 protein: CSADPIAGGTDTQYF

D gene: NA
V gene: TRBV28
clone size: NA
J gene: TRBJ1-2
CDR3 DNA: TGTGCCAGCAGTTTCTCGGGGACACTCAGCGGCTATGGCTACACCTTC
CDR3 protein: CASSFSGTLSGYGYTF

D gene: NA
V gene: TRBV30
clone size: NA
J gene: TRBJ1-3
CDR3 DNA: TGTGCCTGGAGCGGGCGGGAGTCTGGAAACACCATATATTTT
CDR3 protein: CAWSGRESGNTIYF

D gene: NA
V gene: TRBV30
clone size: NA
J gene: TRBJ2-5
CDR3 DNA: TGTGCCTGGAGTACCCCCCATCTAGGGGGGCAAGAGACCCAGTACTTC
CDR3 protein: CAWSTPHLGGQETQYF

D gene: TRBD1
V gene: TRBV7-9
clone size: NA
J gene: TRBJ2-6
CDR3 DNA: TGTGCCAGCAGTTCACGCCCCGGACAGGGGGCGGCTGGGGCCAACGTCCTGACTTTC
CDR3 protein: CASSSRPGQGAAGANVLTF

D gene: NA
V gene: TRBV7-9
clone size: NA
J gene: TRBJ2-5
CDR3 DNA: TGTGCCAGCAGCTTGGGGGGCGATTCCATCGTGGCCCAGTACTTC
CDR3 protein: CASSLGGDSIVAQYF

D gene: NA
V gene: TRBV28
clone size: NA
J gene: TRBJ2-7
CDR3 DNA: TGTGCCAGCGGCCGCTCGTGGGGGTCCTACGAGCAGTACTTC
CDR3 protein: CASGRSWGSYEQYF

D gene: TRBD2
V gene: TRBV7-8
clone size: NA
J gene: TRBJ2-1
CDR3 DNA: TGTGCCAGCAGCTCGAAATACACCGGGACTAGAGCCCATGAGCAGTTCTTC
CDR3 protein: CASSSKYTGTRAHEQFF

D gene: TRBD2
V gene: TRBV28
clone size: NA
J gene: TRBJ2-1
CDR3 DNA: TGTGCCAGCATGTCTGCGGGAGGGCGGTTTGAGCAGTTCTTC
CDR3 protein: CASMSAGGRFEQFF

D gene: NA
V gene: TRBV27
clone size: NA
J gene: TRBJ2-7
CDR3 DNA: TGTGCCAGCAGTTTAGCTGGGTACAATAACGAGCAGTACTTC
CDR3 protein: CASSLAGYNNEQYF

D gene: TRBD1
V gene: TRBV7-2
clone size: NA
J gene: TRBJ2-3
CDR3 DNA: TGTGCCAGCAGCTCCAGGGGGACAGATACGCAGTATTTT
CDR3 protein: CASSSRGTDTQYF

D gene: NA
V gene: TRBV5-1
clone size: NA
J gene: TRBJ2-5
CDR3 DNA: TGCGCCAGCAGCTTGGAAGGGCAAGGGACCCAGTACTTC
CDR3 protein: CASSLEGQGTQYF

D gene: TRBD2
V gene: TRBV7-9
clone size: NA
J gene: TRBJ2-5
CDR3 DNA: TGTGCCAGCACCGGGACTAGCGGGAAAGAGACCCAGTACTTC
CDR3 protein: CASTGTSGKETQYF

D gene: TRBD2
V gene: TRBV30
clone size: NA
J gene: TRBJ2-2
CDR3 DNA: TGTGACTGGAAAGCGCTAGCGGGAGCGTCCGGGGAGCTGTTTTTT
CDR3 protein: CDWKALAGASGELFF

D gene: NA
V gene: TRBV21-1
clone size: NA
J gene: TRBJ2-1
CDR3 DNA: TGTGCCAGCAACCTACCCGGGGGGCTCGATGAGCAGTTCTTC
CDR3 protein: CASNLPGGLDEQFF

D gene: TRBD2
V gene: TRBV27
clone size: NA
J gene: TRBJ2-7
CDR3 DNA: TGTGCCAGCAGTTTAGGAGGGAGGGATTACGAGCAGTACTTC
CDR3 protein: CASSLGGRDYEQYF

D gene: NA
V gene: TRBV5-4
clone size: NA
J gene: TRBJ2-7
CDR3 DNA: TGTGCCAGCAGCTTGGCCTCTTGGTCCGAGCAGTACTTC
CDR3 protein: CASSLASWSEQYF

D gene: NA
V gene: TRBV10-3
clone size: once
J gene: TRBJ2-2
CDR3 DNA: TGTGCCATCAGCCCGACAGAGAACACCGGGGAGCTGTTTTTT
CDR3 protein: CAISPTENTGELFF

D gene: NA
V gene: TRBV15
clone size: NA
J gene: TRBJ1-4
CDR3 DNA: TGTGCCACCCACCAGCGCGGGGGCTGGGATGAAAAACTGTTTTTT
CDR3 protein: CATHQRGGWDEKLFF

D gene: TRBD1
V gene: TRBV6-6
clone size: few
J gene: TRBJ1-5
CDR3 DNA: TGTGCCAGCAGTGTAGACAGGGAAAATCAGCCCCAGCATTTT
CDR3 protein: CASSVDRENQPQHF

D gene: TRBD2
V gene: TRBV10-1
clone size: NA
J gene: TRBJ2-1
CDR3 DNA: TGCGCCAGCAGTGACCAGGGACTAGCGGGAGCCAGAGGTGAGCAGTTCTTC
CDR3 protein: CASSDQGLAGARGEQFF

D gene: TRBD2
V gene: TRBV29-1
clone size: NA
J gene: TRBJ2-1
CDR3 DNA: TGCAGCGTTGAAGAACCGCGGACTAGCGGGAGGAAAAAGCAGTTCTTC
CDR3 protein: CSVEEPRTSGRKKQFF

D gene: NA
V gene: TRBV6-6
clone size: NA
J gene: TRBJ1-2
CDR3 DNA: TGTGCCAGCAGTTACTCGACTATGGGGTCCTATGGCTACACCTTC
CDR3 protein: CASSYSTMGSYGYTF

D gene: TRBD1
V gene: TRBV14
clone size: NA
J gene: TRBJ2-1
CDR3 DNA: TGTGCCAGCAGCCAGGTACAGGGGTACAATGAGCAGTTCTTC
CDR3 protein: CASSQVQGYNEQFF

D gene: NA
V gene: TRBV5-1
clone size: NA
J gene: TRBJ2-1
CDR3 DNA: TGCGCCAGCAGCTCGCTGGTAGATGAGCAGTTCTTC
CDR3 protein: CASSSLVDEQFF

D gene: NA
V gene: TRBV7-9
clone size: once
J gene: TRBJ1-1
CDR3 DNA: TGTGCCAGCAGCTTCGTGGACAGCACTGAAGCTTTCTTT
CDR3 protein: CASSFVDSTEAFF

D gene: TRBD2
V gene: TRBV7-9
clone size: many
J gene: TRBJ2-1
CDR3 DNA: TGTGCCAGCAGCCATAGACTAGCGGAGACCAATGAGCAGTTCTTC
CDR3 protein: CASSHRLAETNEQFF

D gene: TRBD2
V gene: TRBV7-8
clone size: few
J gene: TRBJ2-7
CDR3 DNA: TGTGCCAGCAGCTTGCTAGCGGGAGTGGGATCCTACGAGCAGTACTTC
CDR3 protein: CASSLLAGVGSYEQYF

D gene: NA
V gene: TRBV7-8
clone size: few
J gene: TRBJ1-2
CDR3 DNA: TGTGCCAGCAGCTTAGACGCTCAGGGCTACACCTTC
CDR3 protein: CASSLDAQGYTF

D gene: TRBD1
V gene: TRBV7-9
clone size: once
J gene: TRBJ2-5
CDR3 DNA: TGTGCCAGCAGCTTATCAGGGGGTCAAGAGACCCAGTACTTC
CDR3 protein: CASSLSGGQETQYF

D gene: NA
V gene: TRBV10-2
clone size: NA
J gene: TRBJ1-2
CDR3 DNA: TGCGCCAGCACTCCCGACGGCGCGGCTGGCTACACCTTC
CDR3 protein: CASTPDGAAGYTF

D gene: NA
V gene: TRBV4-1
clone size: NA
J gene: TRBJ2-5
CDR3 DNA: TGCGCCAGCAGCCAAGGCGACGAGACCCAGTACTTC
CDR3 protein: CASSQGDETQYF

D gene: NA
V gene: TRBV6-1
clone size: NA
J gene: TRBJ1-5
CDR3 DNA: TGTGCCAGCAGTGCCGAGGAGAATCAGCCCCAGCATTTT
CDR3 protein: CASSAEENQPQHF

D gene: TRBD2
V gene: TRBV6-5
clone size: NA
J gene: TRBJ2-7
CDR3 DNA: TGTGCCAGCAGTGTGACTAGCGACTACGAGCAGTACTTC
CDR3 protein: CASSVTSDYEQYF

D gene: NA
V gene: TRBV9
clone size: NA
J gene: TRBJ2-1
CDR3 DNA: TGTGCCAGCAGCGTAGCGGGAGCTAATGAGCAGTTCTTC
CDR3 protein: CASSVAGANEQFF

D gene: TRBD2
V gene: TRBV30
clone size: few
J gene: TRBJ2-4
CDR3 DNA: TGTGCCTGGAGCCCTGCGGGAGGAAGGGCGAACATTCAGTACTTC
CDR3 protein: CAWSPAGGRANIQYF

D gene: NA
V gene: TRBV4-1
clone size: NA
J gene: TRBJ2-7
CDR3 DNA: TGCGCCAGCAGTCGATACCAATCTTACGAGCAGTACTTC
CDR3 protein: CASSRYQSYEQYF

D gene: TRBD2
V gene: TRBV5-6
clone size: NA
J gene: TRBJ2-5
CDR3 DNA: TGTGCCAGCAGCAATAGCGGGAGCGGTGAGACCCAGTACTTC
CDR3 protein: CASSNSGSGETQYF

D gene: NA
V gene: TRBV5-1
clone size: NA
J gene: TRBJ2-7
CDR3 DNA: TGCGCCAGCAGCCCCCCGGGGACAACGGCAGGGTCCTACGAGCAGTACTTC
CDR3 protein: CASSPPGTTAGSYEQYF

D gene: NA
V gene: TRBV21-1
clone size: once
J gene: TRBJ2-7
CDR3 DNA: TGTGCCAGCAGTCTCGTTAGGCCCTCCAGCTACGAGCAGTACTTC
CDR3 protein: CASSLVRPSSYEQYF

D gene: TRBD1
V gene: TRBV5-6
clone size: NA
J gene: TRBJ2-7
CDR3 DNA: TGTGCCAGCAGCACCCCACACAGGGGGGCGGGCTACGAGCAGTACTTC
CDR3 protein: CASSTPHRGAGYEQYF